Presented here are 18 T cell receptor beta chains from one specimen sequenced in a study of T cells after posttransplantation cyclophosphamide (dated by TCRdb to between 2015 and 2016). The protocol used for the library was the immunoSEQ multiplex PCR assay. TCRdb took over this immuneACCESS table, retaining in-frame rearrangements with V and J assigned. Such tables are incomplete; in checked studies, under half of the missing clones stem from an unresolved V gene, and the remainder is unexplained. This sample lists 9,700 or so clones; roughly 98% were detected once. The ten largest clonotypes hold roughly 0.25% of the sample. Viable CD3+CD4+ or CD3+CD8+ cells that were CCR7+CD45RA+CD45RO-CD95-CD27+CD28+ were classified as naive T cells. Source material: naive CD4+ T cells sorted from PBMCs. The receptors were sampled from a woman in her sixties or seventies in good health, CMV-negative, and a related stem cell transplant donor.

The genes are TRBV4-3 and TRBJ2-6; possible D gene TRBD1, 5 bases. The CDR3 runs 15 residues. Germline V gene data show CDR1 as LGHNA and CDR2 as YSLEER. The V end lost 1 base, the J end lost 7 bases, and 11 bases lay between the germline ends. CDR3 nucleotides: TGCGCCAGCAGCCAAGTAGGGGTCGGTGCCAACGTCCTGACTTTC. This encodes CASSQVGVGANVLTF.

This clone is a singleton in its sample. V is TRBV21-1 and J is TRBJ1-1. TRBV21-1 is marked as a pseudogene. The CDR3 contains 17 residues. CDR3 residues: CASSKPPPGPGGTEAFF. The CDR3 region has the DNA TGTGCCAGCAGCAAACCGCCCCCGGGCCCCGGGGGCACTGAAGCTTTCTTT.

The rearrangement uses TRBV4-1 and TRBJ2-4, with 8 bases identical to TRBD2. The CDR3 is 19 residues long. Germline CDR1 is MGHRA and CDR2 is YSYEKL. The ends lost 0 bases at V and 2 bases at J; junction bases unmatched: 12. Here the CDR3 DNA reads TGCGCCAGCAGCCAAGAAGCCAGCGGGAGTTCCCTTTCCAAAAACATTCAGTACTTC. Translation gives CASSQEASGSSLSKNIQYF.

The rearrangement links TRBV18 to TRBJ1-4; TRBD1 might be the D (5 bases). In germline, CDR1 is KGHSH, CDR2 LQKENI. The CDR3 totals 14 residues. The germline V and J ends were trimmed by 2 bases and 2 bases, with 6 bases remaining between them. The CDR3 DNA reads TGTGCCAGCTCACCAGGGGCGACTAATGAAAAACTGTTTTTT. Translation: CASSPGATNEKLFF.

Details on this clone: At one of its ends the junction is not consistent with the germline gene, which may arise from a read error. The chain has TRBV10-1 and TRBJ2-5; 15 bases are a match to TRBD2. The CDR3 length is 21 residues. The germline V gene has CDR1 WNHNN and CDR2 SYGVQD (reference sequence). CDR3 amino acids: CASSETPGLAGGNYRSEAQYF. As DNA, the CDR3 is TGCGCCAGCAGTGAGACCCCGGGACTAGCGGGGGGAAACTATCGATCAGAGGCCCAGTACTTC.

The V call is TRBV5-1, the J call TRBJ2-5; possible D gene TRBD1, 6 bases. V was cut by 4 bases and J by 2 bases, with 21 bases left in between. The CDR3 has 17 amino acids. Germline loops: CDR1 SGHRS, CDR2 YFSETQ. The DNA for the CDR3 is TGCGCCAGCAGCCATAGGCTGGGGGCAGGGCAGCAAGAGACCCAGTACTTC. This codes for CASSHRLGAGQQETQYF. The complete variable domain, with remaining parts taken from reference TRBV5-1 and TRBJ2-5, reads KAGVTQTPRYLIKTRGQQVTLSCSPISGHRSVSWYQQTPGQGLQFLFEYFSETQRNKGNFPGRFSGRQFSNSRSEMNVSTLELGDSALYLCASSHRLGAGQQETQYFGPGTRLLVL.

J is TRBJ1-2 and V is TRBV6-4; D is unresolved. The CDR3 has 14 amino acids. The germline V gene encodes CDR1 MRHNA and CDR2 SNTAGT. Trimming took off 6 bases at V and 8 bases at J, with 19 bases between the two ends. CDR3 DNA sequence: TGTGCCAGCAGACCCAGACAAGTTCAAGAAGGCTACACCTTC. This translates into CASRPRQVQEGYTF.

The V call is TRBV5-1, the J call TRBJ2-3, with D maybe TRBD2 (5 bases). V lost 3 bases, J lost 4 bases, and 18 bases lay in between. The CDR3 has 16 residues. In germline, CDR1 is SGHRS, CDR2 YFSETQ. The CDR3 spells CASSSGLQRFSDTQYF. CDR3 coding DNA: TGCGCCAGCAGCTCCGGACTTCAACGGTTCTCAGATACGCAGTATTTT.

V gene TRBV5-1 combines with J gene TRBJ2-3, with D tentatively TRBD2 (6 bases). The germline V gene has CDR1 SGHRS and CDR2 YFSETQ. With 0 bases removed from V and 6 bases from J, the gap between germline ends came to 8 bases. The CDR3 is 13 amino acids. The CDR3: CASSLARGDTQYF. The CDR3 DNA is TGCGCCAGCAGCTTGGCCCGGGGGGATACGCAGTATTTT.

The chain links TRBV11-2 to TRBJ1-4; 7 bases map to TRBD1. The germline V gene encodes CDR1 SGHAT and CDR2 FQNNGV. The CDR3 has 18 amino acids. J gave up 8 bases and V 1 base, and 16 bases lay outside the gene matches. CDR3 residues: CASSLGTGTVASGEKLFF. In nucleotides, the CDR3 is TGTGCCAGCAGCTTAGGTACCGGGACAGTAGCCTCGGGGGAAAAACTGTTTTTT.

V usage is TRBV28 and J usage is TRBJ1-1, with D possibly matching TRBD1 (5 bases). V gave up 7 bases and J gave up 0 bases, with 12 bases separating them. The V gene's germline CDR1 is MDHEN and CDR2 SYDVKM. The CDR3 contains 14 residues. The CDR3: CASIRQLLNTEAFF. The CDR3 DNA is TGTGCCAGCATTAGACAGCTTTTGAACACTGAAGCTTTCTTT. The variable domain in full, completed from reference TRBV28 and TRBJ1-1, reads DVKVTQSSRYLVKRTGEKVFLECVQDMDHENMFWYRQDPGLGLRLIYFSYDVKMKEKGDIPEGYSVSREKKERFSLILESASTNQTSMYLCASIRQLLNTEAFFGQGTRLTVV.

The chain links TRBV5-1 to TRBJ2-1; 14 bases line up with TRBD2. The V and J ends lost 0 bases and 2 bases, in that order; junction bases with no gene match: 1. Germline values: CDR1 SGHRS, CDR2 YFSETQ. The CDR3 has 17 residues. CDR3 nucleotide sequence: TGCGCCAGCAGCTTGGGACTAGCGGGGGGGACCTACAATGAGCAGTTCTTC. Protein: CASSLGLAGGTYNEQFF. The variable domain in full, with the rest retrieved from reference TRBV5-1 and TRBJ2-1, is KAGVTQTPRYLIKTRGQQVTLSCSPISGHRSVSWYQQTPGQGLQFLFEYFSETQRNKGNFPGRFSGRQFSNSRSEMNVSTLELGDSALYLCASSLGLAGGTYNEQFFGPGTRLTVL.

The V call is TRBV19, the J call TRBJ2-1, with 7 bases that match TRBD2. V lost 9 bases, J lost 8 bases, and 16 bases stayed unmatched. The CDR3 totals 15 residues. The germline V gene encodes CDR1 LNHDA and CDR2 SQIVND (reference sequence). In DNA, the CDR3 is TGTGCCAGCCTGCCAGCGGGGAGGAATCTATATGAGCAGTTCTTC. It codes for CASLPAGRNLYEQFF.

This sequence joins TRBV6-6 and TRBJ2-1; D is perhaps TRBD2 (6 bases). Trimming cost V 0 bases and J 0 bases, with 9 bases left between them. Germline V gene data show CDR1 as MNHNY and CDR2 as SVGAGI (reference sequence). The CDR3 contains 16 residues. CDR3: CASSYSSGSSYNEQFF. As DNA, the CDR3 is TGTGCCAGCAGTTACTCATCCGGGAGCTCCTACAATGAGCAGTTCTTC.

The gene calls are TRBV5-1 and TRBJ2-5; 11 bases are shared with TRBD2. Germline V gene data show CDR1 as SGHRS and CDR2 as YFSETQ. The CDR3 consists of 15 residues. V trimming: 7 bases; J trimming: 2 bases; junction bases outside the gene matches: 7. The CDR3 region has the DNA TGCGCCAGCGCCGGACTAGCGGGTCTTCAAGAGACCCAGTACTTC. Amino acids: CASAGLAGLQETQYF.

On this clone: The same CDR3 is also encoded by other DNA sequences in this sample. V and J are TRBV7-2 and TRBJ2-2; tentative D call: TRBD1 (5 bases). The CDR3 runs 17 residues. V was shortened by 2 bases and J by 3 bases, with 16 bases between the two germline ends. CDR1 SGHTA and CDR2 FQGNSA come from the germline V gene. The CDR3 nucleotides read TGTGCCAGCAGCTTAAGGTTTCAGGGTTTGGACACCGGGGAGCTGTTTTTT. Translated: CASSLRFQGLDTGELFF.

This clone has just one count. This rearrangement joins TRBV11-2 to TRBJ2-1; a possible D gene is TRBD2 (5 bases). V lost 5 bases, J lost 3 bases, and 8 bases lay in between. The CDR3 has 13 amino acids. In germline, CDR1 is SGHAT, CDR2 FQNNGV. In DNA form, the CDR3 reads TGTGCCAGCAGCCTACGGGGCTACAATGAGCAGTTCTTC. As protein: CASSLRGYNEQFF.

The rearrangement links TRBV28 to TRBJ1-2; D possibly corresponds to TRBD1 (6 bases). This CDR3 has 16 residues. V was trimmed by 4 bases and J by 5 bases, leaving 20 bases between them. Germline CDR1 and CDR2: MDHEN and SYDVKM. CDR3 amino acids: CASSYTGQPGSYGYTF. The CDR3 DNA is TGTGCCAGCAGTTACACGGGACAACCAGGGTCGTATGGCTACACCTTC.